What follows is one TCR beta chain and its context. This record belongs to a study of T cell changes during pregnancy in multiple sclerosis. The CDR3 covers 14 residues. Trimming cost V 0 bases and J 10 bases; bases outside gene matches: 6. CDR1 is SGHRS and CDR2 is YFSETQ in the germline V gene. Profiled with immunoSEQ multiplex PCR; TCRdb holds only in-frame clones, not every one. The table lists some 80,000 clones, approximately 94% of them singletons, with 2.5% in the top ten. Specimen: peripheral blood, collected in the third trimester of pregnancy. The TCR originated in a female donor with multiple sclerosis, enrolled in a pregnancy study. The gene calls are TRBV5-1 and TRBJ1-4; TRBD1 agrees at 7 bases. The CDR3, as DNA: TGCGCCAGCAGCTTGGAGGGGGCGCGGGTAAAACTGTTTTTT. It yields the protein CASSLEGARVKLFF.